These T cell receptor beta chains were read from a single sample in a study of cytomegalovirus exposure and HLA in healthy donors. Clones were sequenced by immunoSEQ multiplex PCR, and TCRdb holds only the in-frame ones, with some missing. Of more than 200,000 clones in the sample, 75% to 85% were seen once. The sample taken for sequencing was PBMCs. These receptors originate from a girl aged 5-17 years in good health and CMV-seronegative. Each CDR3 is given with its conserved first and last residue. Clone size, where shown, is once, few, many, or a class for clones that have expanded.

>TRBV7-9|NA
CASSLVHLRSEAFF
>TRBV9|NA
CASSQTGSNYGYTF
>TRBV10-3|NA
CAIRNDRSNQPQHF
>TRBV18|NA
CASSPQGAMNTEAFF
>TRBV5-4|NA
CASSSELAGLTYNEQFF
>TRBV19|NA
CASRSRLAGELFF
>TRBV5-1|NA
CASSLAEAGKLFF
>TRBV5-6|few
CASSWYSLSGQPQHF
>TRBV27|NA
CATTGVPIAGGFYEQYF
>TRBV9|once
CASTLLGGSTDTQYF
>TRBV18|few
CASSLTPGPEGEQYF
>TRBV15|NA
CATSRDRDRDHEQFF
>TRBV4-3|NA
CASGFDRSRVNYGYTF
>TRBV25-1|NA
CASSPPGTDSTDTQYF
>TRBV7-7|once
CASSPSTGEQFF
>TRBV7-2|few
CASSLEIGVSPLHF
>TRBV7-8|NA
CASSLRAGESYGYTF
>TRBV6-1|NA
CASMGASNEQFF
>TRBV2|NA
CASSEDITNQPQHF
>TRBV18|NA
CASSPLGLDSYEQYF
>TRBV7-9|few
CASSLQGGQYF
>TRBV10-1|NA
CASSDRGSEQYF
>TRBV7-2|NA
CASSSAATYQNTEAFF
>TRBV7-2|NA
CASSRRAGFEKLFF
>TRBV19|NA
CASSYSNTEAFF
>TRBV27|NA
CASSLQGGAEAFF
>TRBV28|NA
CASNGWLYEQYF
>TRBV7-3|once
CASSSFGRATNEKLFF
>TRBV2|few
CASNSGAVQPQHF
>TRBV6-1|NA
CASSEDPGLGAFF
>TRBV19|NA
CASSPPWTGYTYEQYF
>TRBV7-2|NA
CASSFREGGEQYF
>TRBV4-2|NA
CASSQEVAGKGQPQHF
>TRBV6-1|NA
CASREQNTGELFF
>TRBV29-1|NA
CSVAGLAGYNSYEQYF
>TRBV4-2|once
CASSQEGQGRGYTF
>TRBV5-1|NA
CASSSDGLAGGIDEQFF
>TRBV5-1|NA
CASSLAEKWGGGYTF
>TRBV4-1|NA
CASSRGASGSYNEQFF
>TRBV28|NA
CASVRGGGETQYF
>TRBV28|NA
CASSSPRSGISYEQYF
>TRBV5-4|few
CASSRDSSSYEQYF
>TRBV9|NA
CASSSTLGAQETQYF
>TRBV6-6|NA
CASSQTFGGVSYEQYF
>TRBV21-1|NA
CASSKRRKWYWDRGTEAFF
>TRBV28|NA
CASSSPSSGRAGELFF
>TRBV28|NA
CASSLGGAGEAFF
>TRBV7-3|few
CASSATGKTEAFF
>TRBV19|few
CASSADRGSGYTF
>TRBV7-2|NA
CASSLITGTAYEQYF
>TRBV28|NA
CASGVGGRLLIPRVATEAFF
>TRBV11-2|NA
CASSRGGVPYEQYF
>TRBV19|NA
CASSITGSSYNSPLHF
>TRBV27|NA
CASSLSGRGSNQPQHF
>TRBV7-2|NA
CASSSRWANSNQPQHF
>TRBV7-3|few
CASSLAGGRETQYF